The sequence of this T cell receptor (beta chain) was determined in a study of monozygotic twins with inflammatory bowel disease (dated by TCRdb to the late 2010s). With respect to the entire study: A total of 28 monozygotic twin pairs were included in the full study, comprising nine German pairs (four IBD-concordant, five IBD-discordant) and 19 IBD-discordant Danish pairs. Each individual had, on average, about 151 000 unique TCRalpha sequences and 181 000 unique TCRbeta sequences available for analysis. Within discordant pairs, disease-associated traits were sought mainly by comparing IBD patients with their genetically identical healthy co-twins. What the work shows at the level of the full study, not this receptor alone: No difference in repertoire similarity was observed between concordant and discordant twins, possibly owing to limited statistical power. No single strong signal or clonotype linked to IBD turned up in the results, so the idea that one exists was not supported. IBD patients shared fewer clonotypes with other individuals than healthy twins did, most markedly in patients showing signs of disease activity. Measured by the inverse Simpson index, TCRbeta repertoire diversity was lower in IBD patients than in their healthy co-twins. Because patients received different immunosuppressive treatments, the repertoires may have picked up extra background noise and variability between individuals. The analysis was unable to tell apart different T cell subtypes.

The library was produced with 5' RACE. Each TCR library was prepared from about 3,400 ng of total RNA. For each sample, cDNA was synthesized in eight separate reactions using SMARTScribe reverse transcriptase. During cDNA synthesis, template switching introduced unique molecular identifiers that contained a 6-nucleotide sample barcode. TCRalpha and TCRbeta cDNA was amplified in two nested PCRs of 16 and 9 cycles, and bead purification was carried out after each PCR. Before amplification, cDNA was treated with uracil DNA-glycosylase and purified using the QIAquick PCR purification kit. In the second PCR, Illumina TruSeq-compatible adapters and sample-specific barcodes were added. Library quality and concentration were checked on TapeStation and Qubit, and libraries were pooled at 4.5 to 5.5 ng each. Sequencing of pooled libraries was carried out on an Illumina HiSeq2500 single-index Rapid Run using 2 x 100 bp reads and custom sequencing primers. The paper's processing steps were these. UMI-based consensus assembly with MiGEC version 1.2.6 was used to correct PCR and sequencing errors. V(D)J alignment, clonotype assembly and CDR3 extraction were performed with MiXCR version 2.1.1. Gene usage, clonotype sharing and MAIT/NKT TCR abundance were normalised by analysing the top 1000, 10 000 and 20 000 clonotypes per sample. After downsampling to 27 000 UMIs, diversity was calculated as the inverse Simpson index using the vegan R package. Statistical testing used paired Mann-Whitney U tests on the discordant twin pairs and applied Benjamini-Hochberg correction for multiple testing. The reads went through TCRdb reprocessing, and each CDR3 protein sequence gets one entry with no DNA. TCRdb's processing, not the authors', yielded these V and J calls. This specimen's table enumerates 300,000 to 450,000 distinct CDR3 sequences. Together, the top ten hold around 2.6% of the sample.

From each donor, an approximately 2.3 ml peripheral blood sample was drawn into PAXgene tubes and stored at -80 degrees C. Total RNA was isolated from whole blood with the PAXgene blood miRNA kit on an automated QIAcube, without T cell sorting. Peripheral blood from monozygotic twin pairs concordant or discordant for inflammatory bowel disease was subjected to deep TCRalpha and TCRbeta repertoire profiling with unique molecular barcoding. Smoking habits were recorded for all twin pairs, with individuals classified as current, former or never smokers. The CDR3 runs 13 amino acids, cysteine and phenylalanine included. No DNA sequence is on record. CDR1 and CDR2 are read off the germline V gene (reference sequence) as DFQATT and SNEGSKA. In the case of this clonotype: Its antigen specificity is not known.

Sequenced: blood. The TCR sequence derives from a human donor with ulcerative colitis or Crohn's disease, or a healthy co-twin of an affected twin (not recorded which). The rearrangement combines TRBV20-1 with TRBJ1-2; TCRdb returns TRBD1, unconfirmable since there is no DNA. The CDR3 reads CSGGTGGVYGYTF.